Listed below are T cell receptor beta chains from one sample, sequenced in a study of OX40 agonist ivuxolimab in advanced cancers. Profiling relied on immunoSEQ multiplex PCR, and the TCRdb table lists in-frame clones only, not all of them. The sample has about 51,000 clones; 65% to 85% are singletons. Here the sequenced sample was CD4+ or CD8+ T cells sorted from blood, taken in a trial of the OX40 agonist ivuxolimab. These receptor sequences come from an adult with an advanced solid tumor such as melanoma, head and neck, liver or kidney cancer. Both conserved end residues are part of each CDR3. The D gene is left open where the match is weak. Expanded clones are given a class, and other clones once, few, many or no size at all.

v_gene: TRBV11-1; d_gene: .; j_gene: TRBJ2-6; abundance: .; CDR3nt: TGTGCCAGCAGCTTAGCAGGGGCAGCCTCTGGGGCCAACGTCCTGACTTTC; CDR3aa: CASSLAGAASGANVLTF
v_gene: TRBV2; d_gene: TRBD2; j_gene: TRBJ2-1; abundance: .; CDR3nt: TGTGCCAGCGCTAGCGGGAACAATGAGCAGTTCTTC; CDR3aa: CASASGNNEQFF
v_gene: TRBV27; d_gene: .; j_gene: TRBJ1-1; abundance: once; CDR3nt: TGTGCCAGCTTCCCGGGGGGCAGGCGGAACACTGAAGCTTTCTTT; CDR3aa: CASFPGGRRNTEAFF
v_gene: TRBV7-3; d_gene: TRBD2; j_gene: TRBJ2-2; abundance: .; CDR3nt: TGTGCCAGCAGCTTAGGCGGGAGGAACACCGGGGAGCTGTTTTTT; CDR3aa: CASSLGGRNTGELFF
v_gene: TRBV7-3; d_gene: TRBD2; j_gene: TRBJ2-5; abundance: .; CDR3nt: TGTGCCAGCAGCCGGACTAGCGGGACTCAAGAGACCCAGTACTTC; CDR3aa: CASSRTSGTQETQYF
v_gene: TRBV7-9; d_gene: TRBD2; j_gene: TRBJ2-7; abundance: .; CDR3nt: TGTGCCAGCAGCTCTTATGGGGCCAGCGGGAGGCCCACCTACGAGCAGTACTTC; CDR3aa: CASSSYGASGRPTYEQYF
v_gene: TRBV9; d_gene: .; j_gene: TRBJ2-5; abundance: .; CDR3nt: TGTGCCAGCAGCGTAGGGGCAGACCAAGAGACCCAGTACTTC; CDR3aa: CASSVGADQETQYF
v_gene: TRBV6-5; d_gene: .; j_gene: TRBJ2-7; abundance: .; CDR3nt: TGTGCCAGCAAGGAACGCCACTTACACTACGAGCAGTACTTC; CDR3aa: CASKERHLHYEQYF
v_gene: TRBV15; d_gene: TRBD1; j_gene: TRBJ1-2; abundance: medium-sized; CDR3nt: TGTGCCACCAGCAGAGAGGGACAGGGCCTAAGTGGCTACACCTTC; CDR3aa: CATSREGQGLSGYTF
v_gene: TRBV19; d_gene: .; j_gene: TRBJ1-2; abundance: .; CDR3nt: TGTGCCAGTAGGGACCTTTATGGCTACACCTTC; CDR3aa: CASRDLYGYTF
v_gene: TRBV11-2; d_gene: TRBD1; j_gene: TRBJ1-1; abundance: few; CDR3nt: TGTGCCAGCAGCCTCGGACAGGGTGAAGCTTTCTTT; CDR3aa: CASSLGQGEAFF
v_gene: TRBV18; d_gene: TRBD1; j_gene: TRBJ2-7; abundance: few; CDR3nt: TGTGCCAGCTCACCAGGGCAGGGGGCGAACTACGAGCAGTACTTC; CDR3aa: CASSPGQGANYEQYF
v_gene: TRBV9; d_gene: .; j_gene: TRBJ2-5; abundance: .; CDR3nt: TGTGCCAGCAGCCCAGAACCGGCTAGCGCAGAGACCCAGTACTTC; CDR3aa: CASSPEPASAETQYF
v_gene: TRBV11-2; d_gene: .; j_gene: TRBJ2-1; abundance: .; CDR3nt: TGTGCCAGCAGCTTACGACGGGATGCCTCGCAGTTCTTC; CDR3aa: CASSLRRDASQFF
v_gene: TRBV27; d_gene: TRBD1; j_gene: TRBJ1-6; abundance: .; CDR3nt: TGTGCCAGCAACCCTCAGACAGGGTTGGGTTCACCCCTCCACTTT; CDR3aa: CASNPQTGLGSPLHF
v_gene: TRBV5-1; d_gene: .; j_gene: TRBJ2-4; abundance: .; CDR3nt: TGCGCCAGCAGCCCGACAGTAGCCAAAAACATTCAGTACTTC; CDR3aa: CASSPTVAKNIQYF
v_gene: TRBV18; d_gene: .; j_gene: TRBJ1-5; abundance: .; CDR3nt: TGTGCCAGCTCACCACCGGGACGAAATCAGCCCCAGCATTTT; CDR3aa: CASSPPGRNQPQHF
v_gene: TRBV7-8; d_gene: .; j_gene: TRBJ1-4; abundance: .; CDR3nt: TGTGCCAGCAGCTCCGGGACCCTTGGGGCTAATGAAAAACTGTTTTTT; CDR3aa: CASSSGTLGANEKLFF
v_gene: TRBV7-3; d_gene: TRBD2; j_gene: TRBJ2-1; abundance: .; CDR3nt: TGTGCCAGCAGCCCCCGACTAGCGAACTACAATGAGCAGTTCTTC; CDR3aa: CASSPRLANYNEQFF
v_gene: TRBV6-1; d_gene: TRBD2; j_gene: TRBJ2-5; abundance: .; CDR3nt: TGTGCCAGCGCGGGGGTAGTGGTAGAGACCCAGTACTTC; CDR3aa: CASAGVVVETQYF
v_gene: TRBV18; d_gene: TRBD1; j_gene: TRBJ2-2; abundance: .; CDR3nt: TGTGCCAGCTCACGAGACAGGGATTGGACCGGGGAGCTGTTTTTT; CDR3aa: CASSRDRDWTGELFF
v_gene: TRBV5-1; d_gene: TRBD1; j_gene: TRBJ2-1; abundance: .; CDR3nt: TGCGCCAGCAGCTACCGGGACAGGGGGCTTGATGAGCAGTTCTTC; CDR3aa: CASSYRDRGLDEQFF
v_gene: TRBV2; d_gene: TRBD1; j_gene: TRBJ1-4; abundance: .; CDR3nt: TGTGCCAGCAGTGAACCTGGGACAGAGAATGAAAAACTGTTTTTT; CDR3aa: CASSEPGTENEKLFF
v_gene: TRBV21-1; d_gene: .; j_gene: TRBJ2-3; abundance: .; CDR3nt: TGTGCCAGCAGCCCAGGGTTTGTAACAGATACGCAGTATTTT; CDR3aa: CASSPGFVTDTQYF
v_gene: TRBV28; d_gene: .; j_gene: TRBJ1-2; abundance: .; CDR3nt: TGTGCCAGCAGGGCCGGGTCCACCTATGGCTACACCTTC; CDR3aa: CASRAGSTYGYTF
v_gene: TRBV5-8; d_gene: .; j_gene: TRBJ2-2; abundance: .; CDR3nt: TGTGCCAGCAGCCTGGGAAGACAGTCGAAGAACACCGGGGAGCTGTTTTTT; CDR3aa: CASSLGRQSKNTGELFF
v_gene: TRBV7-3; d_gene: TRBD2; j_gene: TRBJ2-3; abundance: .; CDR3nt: TGTGCCAGCAGCTTAGACGGGGGGGCCACAGATACGCAGTATTTT; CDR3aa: CASSLDGGATDTQYF
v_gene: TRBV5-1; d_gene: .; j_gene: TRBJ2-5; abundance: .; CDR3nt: TGCGCCAGCAGCTTCGGGGCTCAAGAGACCCAGTACTTC; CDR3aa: CASSFGAQETQYF